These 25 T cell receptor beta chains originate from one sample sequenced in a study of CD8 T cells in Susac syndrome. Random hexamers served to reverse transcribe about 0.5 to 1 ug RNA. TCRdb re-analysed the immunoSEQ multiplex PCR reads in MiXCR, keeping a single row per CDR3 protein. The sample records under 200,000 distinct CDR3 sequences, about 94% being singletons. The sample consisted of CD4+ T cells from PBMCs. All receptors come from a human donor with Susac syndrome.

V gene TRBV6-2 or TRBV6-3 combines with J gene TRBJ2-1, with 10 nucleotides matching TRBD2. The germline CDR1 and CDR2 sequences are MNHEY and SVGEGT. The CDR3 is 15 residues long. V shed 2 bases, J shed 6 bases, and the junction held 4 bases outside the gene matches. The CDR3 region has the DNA TGTGCCAGCAGTTACGGTCTAGCGGGGGCCAATGAGCAGTTCTTC. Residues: CASSYGLAGANEQFF.

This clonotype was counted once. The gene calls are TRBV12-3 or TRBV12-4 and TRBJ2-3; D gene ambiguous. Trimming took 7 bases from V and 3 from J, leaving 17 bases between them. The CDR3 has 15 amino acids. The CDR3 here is CASTPGAGLTDTQYF. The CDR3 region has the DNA TGTGCCAGCACCCCTGGTGCAGGATTGACAGATACGCAGTATTTT.

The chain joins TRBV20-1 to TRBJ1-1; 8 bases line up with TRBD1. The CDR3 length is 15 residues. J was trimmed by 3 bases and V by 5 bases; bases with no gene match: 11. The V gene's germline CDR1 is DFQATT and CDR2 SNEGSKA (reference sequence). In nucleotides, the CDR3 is TGCAGTGCTTCCCCGCGGACAGGGTTGTACACTGAAGCTTTCTTT. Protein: CSASPRTGLYTEAFF.

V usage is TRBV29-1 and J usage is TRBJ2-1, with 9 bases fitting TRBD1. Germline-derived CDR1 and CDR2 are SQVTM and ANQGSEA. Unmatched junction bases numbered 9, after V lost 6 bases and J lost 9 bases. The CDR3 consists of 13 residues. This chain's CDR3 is CSVASQGAGEQFF. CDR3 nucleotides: TGCAGCGTCGCCTCACAGGGGGCCGGTGAGCAGTTCTTC.

DNA for the CDR3: TGCAGCGCATTACCGGCACAGGGCATCTACGAGCAGTACTTC. Translating it yields CSALPAQGIYEQYF. The J gene is TRBJ2-7, the V gene TRBV29-1; D is possibly TRBD1 (6 bases). This CDR3 has 14 amino acids. Germline lookup yields CDR1 SQVTM and CDR2 ANQGSEA. The V end was cut by 7 bases, the J end by 3 bases, with 19 bases between.

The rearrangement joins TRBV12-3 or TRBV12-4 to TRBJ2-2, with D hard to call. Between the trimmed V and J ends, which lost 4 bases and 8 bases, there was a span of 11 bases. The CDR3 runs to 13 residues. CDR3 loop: CASSYRAIGELFF. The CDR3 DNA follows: TGTGCCAGCAGTTACAGAGCAATAGGGGAGCTGTTTTTT.

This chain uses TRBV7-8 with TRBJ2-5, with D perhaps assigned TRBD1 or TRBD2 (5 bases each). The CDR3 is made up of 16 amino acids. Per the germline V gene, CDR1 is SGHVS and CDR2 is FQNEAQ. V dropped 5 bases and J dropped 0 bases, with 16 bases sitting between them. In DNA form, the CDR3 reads TGTGCCAGCAGCCCAAGAAGTGGGGGATACCAAGAGACCCAGTACTTC. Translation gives CASSPRSGGYQETQYF.

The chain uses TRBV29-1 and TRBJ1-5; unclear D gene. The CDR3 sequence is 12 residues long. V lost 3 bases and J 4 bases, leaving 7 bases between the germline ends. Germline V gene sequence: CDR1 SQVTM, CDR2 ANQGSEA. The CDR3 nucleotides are TGCAGCGTTGATGAGGGTAATCAGCCCCAGCATTTT. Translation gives CSVDEGNQPQHF.

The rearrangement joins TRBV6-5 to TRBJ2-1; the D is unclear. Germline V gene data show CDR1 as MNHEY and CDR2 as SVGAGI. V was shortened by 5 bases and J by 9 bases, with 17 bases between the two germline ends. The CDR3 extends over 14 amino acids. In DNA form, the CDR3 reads TGTGCCAGCAGTCCCCTAGGATCTACGGGTGAGCAGTTCTTC. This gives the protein CASSPLGSTGEQFF.

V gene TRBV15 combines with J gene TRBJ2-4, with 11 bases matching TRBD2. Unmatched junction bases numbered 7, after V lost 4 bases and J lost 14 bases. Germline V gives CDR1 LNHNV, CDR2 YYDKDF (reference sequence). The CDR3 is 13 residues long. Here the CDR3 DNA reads TGTGCCACCAGCATAAGAAGTAGCGGGGGGGAGTACTTC. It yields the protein CATSIRSSGGEYF.

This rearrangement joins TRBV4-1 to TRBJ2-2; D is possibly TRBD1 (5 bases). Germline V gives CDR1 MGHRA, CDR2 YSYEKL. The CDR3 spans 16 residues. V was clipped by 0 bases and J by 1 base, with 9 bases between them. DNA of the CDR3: TGCGCCAGCAGCCAAGATGCAGGGATGAACACCGGGGAGCTGTTTTTT. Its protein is CASSQDAGMNTGELFF.

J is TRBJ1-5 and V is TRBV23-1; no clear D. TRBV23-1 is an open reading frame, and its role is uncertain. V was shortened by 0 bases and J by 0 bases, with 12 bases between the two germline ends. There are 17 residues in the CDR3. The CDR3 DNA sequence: TGCGCCAGCAGTCAATCCAAGACCGTAAGTAGCAATCAGCCCCAGCATTTT. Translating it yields CASSQSKTVSSNQPQHF.

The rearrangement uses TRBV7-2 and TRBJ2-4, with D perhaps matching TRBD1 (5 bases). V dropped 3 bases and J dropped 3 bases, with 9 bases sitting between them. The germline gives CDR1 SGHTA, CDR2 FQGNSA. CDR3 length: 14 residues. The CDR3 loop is CASSFREIKNIQYF. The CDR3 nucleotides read TGTGCCAGCAGCTTCAGGGAAATCAAAAACATTCAGTACTTC.

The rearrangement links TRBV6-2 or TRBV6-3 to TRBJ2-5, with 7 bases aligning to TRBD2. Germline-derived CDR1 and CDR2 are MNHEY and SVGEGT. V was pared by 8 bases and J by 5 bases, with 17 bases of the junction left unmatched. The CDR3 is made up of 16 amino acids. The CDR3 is CASDPPRTRPGETQYF. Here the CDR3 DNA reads TGTGCCAGCGACCCTCCGAGGACTAGGCCCGGGGAGACCCAGTACTTC.

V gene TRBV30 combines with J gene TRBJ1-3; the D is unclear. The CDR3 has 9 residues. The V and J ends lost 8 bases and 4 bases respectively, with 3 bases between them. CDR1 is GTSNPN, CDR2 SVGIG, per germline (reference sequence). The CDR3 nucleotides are TGTGCCCCAGGAAACACCATATATTTT. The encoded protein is CAPGNTIYF.

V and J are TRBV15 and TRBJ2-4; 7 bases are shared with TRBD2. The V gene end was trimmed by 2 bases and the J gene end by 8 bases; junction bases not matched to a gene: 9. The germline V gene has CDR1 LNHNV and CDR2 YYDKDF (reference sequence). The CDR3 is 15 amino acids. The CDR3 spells CATSRNPTAGDIQYF. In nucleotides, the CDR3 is TGTGCCACCAGCAGAAACCCTACGGCGGGGGACATTCAGTACTTC.

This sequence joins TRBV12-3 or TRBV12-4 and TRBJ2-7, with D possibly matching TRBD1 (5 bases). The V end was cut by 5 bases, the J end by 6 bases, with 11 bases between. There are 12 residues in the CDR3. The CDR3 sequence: CASSRQNGEQYF. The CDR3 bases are TGTGCCAGCAGTCGACAGAACGGCGAGCAGTACTTC.

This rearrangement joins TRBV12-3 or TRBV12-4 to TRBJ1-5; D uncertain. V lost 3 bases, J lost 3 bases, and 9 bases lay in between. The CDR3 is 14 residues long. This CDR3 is CASSFLVHNQPQHF. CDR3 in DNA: TGTGCCAGCAGTTTTCTCGTCCACAATCAGCCCCAGCATTTT.

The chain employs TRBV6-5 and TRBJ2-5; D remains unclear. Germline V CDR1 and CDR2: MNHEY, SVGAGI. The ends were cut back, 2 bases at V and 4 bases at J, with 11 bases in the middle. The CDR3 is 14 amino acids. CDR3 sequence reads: CASSYINKGETQYF. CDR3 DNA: TGTGCCAGCAGTTACATAAACAAGGGAGAGACCCAGTACTTC.

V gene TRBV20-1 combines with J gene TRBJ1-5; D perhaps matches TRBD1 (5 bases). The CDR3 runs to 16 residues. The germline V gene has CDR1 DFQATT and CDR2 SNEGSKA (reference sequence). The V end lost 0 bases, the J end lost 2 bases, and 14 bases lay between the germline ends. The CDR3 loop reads CSARDPDGGRNQPQHF. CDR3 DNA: TGCAGTGCTAGAGATCCCGACGGGGGACGCAATCAGCCCCAGCATTTT.

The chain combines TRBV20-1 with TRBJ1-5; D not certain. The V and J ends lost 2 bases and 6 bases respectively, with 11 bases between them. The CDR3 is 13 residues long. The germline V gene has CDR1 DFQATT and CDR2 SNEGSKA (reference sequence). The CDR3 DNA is TGCAGTGCTAGACAGACCGTCGCTCAGCCCCAGCATTTT. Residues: CSARQTVAQPQHF.

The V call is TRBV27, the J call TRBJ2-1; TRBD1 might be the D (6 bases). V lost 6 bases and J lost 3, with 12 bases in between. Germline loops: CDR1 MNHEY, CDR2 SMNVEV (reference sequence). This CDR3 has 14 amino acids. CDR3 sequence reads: CASRGLGGYNEQFF. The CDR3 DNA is TGTGCCAGCAGAGGGCTAGGGGGCTACAATGAGCAGTTCTTC.

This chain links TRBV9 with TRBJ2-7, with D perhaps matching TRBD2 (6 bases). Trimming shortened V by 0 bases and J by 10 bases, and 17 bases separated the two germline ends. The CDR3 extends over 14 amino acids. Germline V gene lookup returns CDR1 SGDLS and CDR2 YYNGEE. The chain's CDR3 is CASSVAGRETKQYF. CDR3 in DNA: TGTGCCAGCAGCGTAGCCGGGAGAGAGACCAAACAGTACTTC.

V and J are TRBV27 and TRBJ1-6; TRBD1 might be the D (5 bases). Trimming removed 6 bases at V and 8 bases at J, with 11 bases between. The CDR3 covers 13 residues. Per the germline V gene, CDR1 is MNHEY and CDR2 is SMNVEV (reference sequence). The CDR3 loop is CASRGSGYSPLHF. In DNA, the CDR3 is TGTGCCAGCAGAGGGTCAGGGTATTCACCCCTCCACTTT.

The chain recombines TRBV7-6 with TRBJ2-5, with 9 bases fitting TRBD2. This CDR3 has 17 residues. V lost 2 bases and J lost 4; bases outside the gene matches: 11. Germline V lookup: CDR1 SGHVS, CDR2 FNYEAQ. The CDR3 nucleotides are TGTGCCAGCAGCTTAAGTGCCGCTAGCGGGGCTTCAGAGACCCAGTACTTC. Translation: CASSLSAASGASETQYF.